Presented here are 3 T cell receptor beta chains from one specimen sequenced in a study of shared clonotypes between healthy human individuals. Sequencing was performed with immunoSEQ multiplex PCR; in TCRdb, only in-frame clones are kept and a portion is missing. The table includes 470,000 or so clones, roughly 80% detected once. The sequenced sample consisted of PBMCs. The source is a woman between 40 and 50 years old in good health. Some clones in this sample may be carry-over from other donors' samples.

The sample holds one count of this clone. The chain uses TRBV4-2 and TRBJ2-1, with TRBD2 matching 11 bases. Germline V CDR1 and CDR2: LGHNA, YNFKEQ. CDR3 length: 15 residues. V trimming: 4 bases; J trimming: 6 bases; junction bases outside the gene matches: 5. CDR3: CASSPVLAGVNEQFF. CDR3 nucleotides: TGTGCCAGCAGCCCGGTACTAGCGGGAGTCAATGAGCAGTTCTTC.

A note on this clone: Sequence at one end of the junction differs from germline and may be a read error. The same CDR3 arises from other DNA sequences in this sample as well. This chain uses TRBV10-2 with TRBJ2-7; D might be TRBD2 (5 bases). Per the germline V gene, CDR1 is WSHSY and CDR2 is SAAADI. The CDR3 is 14 amino acids. The CDR3 here is CASSDLDGAYEQYF. CDR3 DNA sequence: TGCGCCAGTAGTGATTTGGACGGGGCCTACGAGCAGTACTTC.

The genes are TRBV10-3 and TRBJ1-3, with a possible D match to TRBD1 (6 bases). V was clipped by 0 bases and J by 2 bases, with 17 bases between them. This CDR3 has 18 residues. Germline V gene sequence: CDR1 ENHRY, CDR2 SYGVKD. CDR3 sequence reads: CAISESMLTGGPGNTIYF. The CDR3 DNA is TGTGCCATCAGTGAGTCGATGTTGACCGGGGGGCCTGGAAACACCATATATTTT.